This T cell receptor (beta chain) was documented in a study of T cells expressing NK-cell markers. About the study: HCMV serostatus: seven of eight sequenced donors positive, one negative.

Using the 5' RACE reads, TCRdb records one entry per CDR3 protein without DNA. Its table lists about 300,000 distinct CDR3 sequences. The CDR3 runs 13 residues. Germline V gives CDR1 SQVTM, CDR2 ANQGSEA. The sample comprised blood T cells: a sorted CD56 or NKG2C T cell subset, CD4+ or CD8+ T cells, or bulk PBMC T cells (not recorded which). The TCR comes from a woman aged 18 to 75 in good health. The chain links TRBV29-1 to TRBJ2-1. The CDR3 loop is CSVEDRRVDEQFF.